The next 16 T cell receptor beta chains were all read from a single sample in a study of blood T cells in healthy people across ages. The use of a sample-barcoded 5' primer and a J-beta primer mix characterized a second PCR of roughly 7 to 12 cycles. Each CDR3 protein is one row after TCRdb ran MiXCR on the 5' RACE reads. The sample holds about 1.7 million distinct CDR3 sequences, roughly 28% seen once. Sequencing input: blood. Receptors originate from a woman aged 30 to 39 in good health.

Details on this clonotype: A read error may be the cause here, since a much bigger clone is one base away. V is TRBV29-1 and J is TRBJ2-3, with D perhaps TRBD1 or TRBD2 (5 bases each). Germline V gene data show CDR1 as SQVTM and CDR2 as ANQGSEA. This CDR3 comprises 14 residues. CDR3 amino acids: CRVGGRTSTDTQYF. The CDR3 DNA reads TGCCGCGTTGGGGGACGGACTAGCACAGATACGCAGTATTTT.

The chain uses TRBV5-1 and TRBJ2-1; the match to TRBD2 covers 12 bases. Germline lookup yields CDR1 SGHRS and CDR2 YFSETQ. CDR3 size: 16 residues. Unmatched junction bases numbered 6, after V lost 0 bases and J lost 8 bases. The CDR3 region is CASSLALAGGFYEQFF. The CDR3 nucleotides read TGCGCCAGCAGCTTGGCCCTAGCGGGGGGGTTTTATGAGCAGTTCTTC.

This clonotype was counted ten times or more. This chain joins TRBV5-5 and TRBJ2-1, with 12 bases aligning to TRBD2. With 4 bases clipped from V and 7 bases from J, the junction kept 12 bases outside the gene matches. Germline-derived CDR1 and CDR2 are SGHKS and YYEKEE (reference sequence). The CDR3 loop spans 17 amino acids. DNA of the CDR3: TGTGCCAGCAGCACACGACTAACTAGCGGGGGGTTAAATGAGCAGTTCTTC. Translating gives CASSTRLTSGGLNEQFF.

The chain combines TRBV5-5 with TRBJ2-5; the match to TRBD2 covers 7 bases. Germline CDR1 is SGHKS and CDR2 is YYEKEE (reference sequence). V lost 0 bases to trimming and J lost 2 bases; unmatched junction nucleotides: 7. The CDR3 covers 16 residues. The chain's CDR3 is CASSLALAALQETQYF. The CDR3 DNA is TGTGCCAGCAGCTTGGCTCTAGCGGCCCTACAAGAGACCCAGTACTTC. The entire variable domain, with the rest obtained from reference TRBV5-5 and TRBJ2-5, is as follows: DAGVTQSPTHLIKTRGQQVTLRCSPISGHKSVSWYQQVLGQGPQFIFQYYEKEERGRGNFPDRFSARQFPNYSSELNVNALLLGDSALYLCASSLALAALQETQYFGPGTRLLVL.

To note about this clonotype: Compared with germline, one end of the junction differs, possibly owing to a read error. The chain carries TRBV12-3 or TRBV12-4 and TRBJ2-3; D might be TRBD2 (5 bases). This CDR3 is 17 amino acids long. The CDR3 sequence: CASSPRVGRGSADAQYF. The CDR3 nucleotides read TGTGCCAGCAGTCCCCGAGTGGGGAGAGGGAGCGCAGATGCGCAGTATTTT.

This clonotype was recorded a few times. Mismatch with germline at one junction end may stem from a read error. The rearrangement uses TRBV7-2 and TRBJ2-1; 8 nucleotides align to TRBD2. The CDR3 contains 15 residues. Per germline, CDR1 SGHTA and CDR2 FQGNSA. The CDR3 is CASSLGGTRRVEQFF. CDR3 DNA: TGTGCCAGTAGCTTAGGGGGGACTAGACGGGTTGAGCAGTTCTTC.

A few counts support this clonotype. The chain uses TRBV28 and TRBJ2-2; D is perhaps TRBD1 (6 bases). Between the trimmed V and J ends, which lost 3 bases and 3 bases, there was a span of 8 bases. Germline CDR1 MDHEN, CDR2 SYDVKM. This CDR3 spans 14 amino acids. CDR3 loop: CASSLDSYTGELFF. The CDR3 coding sequence is TGTGCCAGCAGTTTGGACAGTTACACCGGGGAGCTGTTTTTT.

This clonotype was detected many times. This rearrangement joins TRBV29-1 to TRBJ2-3, with a tentative D call TRBD2 (5 bases). This CDR3 has 12 residues. CDR1 SQVTM and CDR2 ANQGSEA come from the germline V gene. Trimming took off 4 bases at V and 3 bases at J, with 8 bases between the two ends. The CDR3 spells CSVGLATDTQYF. The CDR3 bases are TGCAGCGTTGGGCTAGCAACAGATACGCAGTATTTT.

This clonotype was detected a few times. V and J are TRBV12-3 or TRBV12-4 and TRBJ1-1; D might be TRBD1 (6 bases). V was pared by 2 bases and J by 8 bases, with 9 bases between. This CDR3 has 12 amino acids. CDR3 amino acids: CASSLIGGEAFF. In DNA form, the CDR3 reads TGTGCCAGCAGTTTAATAGGGGGGGAAGCTTTCTTT.

A single count supports this clonotype. The chain links TRBV14 to TRBJ2-3; a weak D match, TRBD2 (6 bases). Trimming removed 0 bases from V and 2 bases from J, with 9 bases in between. This CDR3 spans 15 amino acids. In germline, CDR1 is SGHDN, CDR2 FVKESK. The CDR3 loop is CASSQEEGYTDTQYF. CDR3 coding DNA: TGTGCCAGCAGCCAAGAGGAGGGCTACACAGATACGCAGTATTTT.

This chain uses TRBV5-1 with TRBJ2-5; D unresolved. The DNA end is more similar to TRBJ2-7, so the J call may be wrong. The CDR3 contains 15 residues. The germline CDR1 and CDR2 sequences are SGHRS and YFSETQ. CDR3: CASSLGVGSYYEQYF. CDR3 DNA: TGCGCCAGCAGCTTGGGGGTTGGTTCTTACTACGAGCAGTACTTC.

This sequence joins TRBV27 and TRBJ2-7; D is ambiguous. From germline, CDR1 is MNHEY and CDR2 SMNVEV (reference sequence). The CDR3 is 15 residues long. V shed 0 bases and J shed 0 bases, with 9 bases lying between them. In nucleotides, the CDR3 is TGTGCCAGCAGTTTATCGTTACAGCCCTCCTACGAGCAGTACTTC. It specifies CASSLSLQPSYEQYF.

CDR3 protein: CASSLALLHNEQYF. The CDR3 nucleotides read TGTGCCAGCAGCTTAGCACTACTACACAATGAGCAGTACTTC. V and J are TRBV7-2 and TRBJ2-5, with D uncertain. Deletions cut 0 bases from V and 11 bases from J, with 16 bases between. The CDR3 sequence is 14 residues long. Germline V gives CDR1 SGHTA, CDR2 FQGNSA.

This clonotype appeared many times. The CDR3 sequence is CASSFSWRGGKNIQYF. The DNA for the CDR3 is TGTGCCAGCAGTTTCAGCTGGCGGGGTGGCAAAAACATTCAGTACTTC. The chain links TRBV27 to TRBJ2-4; the D gene is possibly TRBD2 (6 bases). The V and J ends lost 3 bases and 3 bases respectively, with 15 bases between them. The germline CDR1 and CDR2 sequences are MNHEY and SMNVEV (reference sequence). The CDR3 loop spans 16 amino acids.

V usage is TRBV27 and J usage is TRBJ2-3; TRBD2 agrees at 8 bases. The CDR3 length is 16 residues. Trimming at V came to 5 bases and at J to 2 bases, leaving 9 bases not matched to a gene. Germline CDR1 MNHEY, CDR2 SMNVEV (reference sequence). This CDR3 reads CASSKPGLGLTDTQYF. CDR3 bases: TGTGCCAGCAGTAAACCGGGACTAGGCCTCACAGATACGCAGTATTTT.

The chain joins TRBV20-1 to TRBJ1-1; D not certain. The length of the CDR3 is 12 residues. CDR1 DFQATT and CDR2 SNEGSKA come from the germline V gene (reference sequence). The CDR3: CSATQKNTEAFF. Written as DNA, the CDR3 is TGCAGCGCGACACAGAAGAACACTGAAGCTTTCTTT.